These 7 T cell receptor beta chains share one sample of origin, sequenced in a study of blood T cell repertoires in COVID-19. Repertoires were generated with immunoSEQ multiplex PCR, while TCRdb's copy carries only in-frame clones and drops some. There are 95,000 to 100,000 clones in the sample; about four fifths occur only once, and 15% to 20% lies in the top ten. The sequenced sample consisted of peripheral blood. Every receptor here comes from a woman aged 80 or older with active or convalescent COVID-19.

The V call is TRBV7-2, the J call TRBJ1-4; the D gene is possibly TRBD1 (6 bases). Germline-derived CDR1 and CDR2 are SGHTA and FQGNSA. There are 15 residues in the CDR3. V was cut by 4 bases and J by 7 bases, with 16 bases left in between. The CDR3 bases are TGTGCCAGCAGCTCCGAGCTTATAGGGGGTGAAAAACTGTTTTTT. Translation gives CASSSELIGGEKLFF.

This chain links TRBV6-1 with TRBJ2-5, with D maybe TRBD2 (5 bases). CDR1 and CDR2 (germline): MNHNS, SASEGT. This CDR3 region has 16 residues. V lost 4 bases, J lost 4 bases, and 19 bases lay in between. The CDR3 region has the DNA TGTGCCAGCAGTGCTCCCGGGTCGGGGAGCGGAGAGACCCAGTACTTC. Translation gives CASSAPGSGSGETQYF.

The chain is built from TRBV4-2 and TRBJ1-5; D not certain. The V and J ends lost 1 base and 1 base respectively, with 8 bases between them. The CDR3 extends over 15 amino acids. Germline V lookup: CDR1 LGHNA, CDR2 YNFKEQ. The CDR3 sequence: CASSQVVGSNQPQHF. Here the CDR3 DNA reads TGTGCCAGCAGCCAAGTAGTCGGGAGCAATCAGCCCCAGCATTTT.

In regard to this clone: An end of the junction does not agree with germline; a read error may underlie this. The chain couples TRBV5-1 to TRBJ2-7, with a weak D call TRBD2 (5 bases). CDR3 length: 14 residues. In germline, CDR1 is SGHRS, CDR2 YFSETQ. Here the CDR3 reads CASSLLDYLTEQYF. CDR3 sequence (DNA): TGTGCCAGCAGCTTGCTTGACTACTTGACAGAGCAGTACTTC.

The V gene is TRBV10-3, the J gene TRBJ2-3, with TRBD1 identical over 8 bases. V lost 11 bases and J lost 5; bases outside the gene matches: 12. The CDR3 runs to 14 residues. CDR1 is ENHRY, CDR2 SYGVKD, per germline. The CDR3 DNA follows: TGTGCCGCCCGGGGACAGGATAGGGGAGATACGCAGTATTTT. The encoded protein is CAARGQDRGDTQYF.

This clone was seen once. The chain's CDR3 is CASNRVGSETQYF. Here the CDR3 DNA reads TGTGCCAGCAATAGGGTCGGGAGTGAGACCCAGTACTTC. V and J are TRBV6-6 and TRBJ2-5, with D possibly TRBD2 on 6 matching bases. The CDR3 is made up of 13 amino acids. CDR1 MNHNY and CDR2 SVGAGI come from the germline V gene (reference sequence). Trimming took off 7 bases at V and 5 bases at J, with 14 bases between the two ends.

The rearrangement links TRBV19 to TRBJ2-7; 7 bases map to TRBD1. CDR1 is LNHDA and CDR2 is SQIVND in the germline V gene (reference sequence). The ends lost 2 bases at V and 3 bases at J; junction bases unmatched: 16. The CDR3 runs 18 residues. In DNA, the CDR3 is TGTGCCAGTAGTATATCACTGCGAAAGGGGGCCGGCCTCTACGAGCAGTACTTC. Protein product: CASSISLRKGAGLYEQYF. Using reference TRBV19 and TRBJ2-7 for the parts outside the CDR3, the full variable domain is DGGITQSPKYLFRKEGQNVTLSCEQNLNHDAMYWYRQDPGQGLRLIYYSQIVNDFQKGDIAEGYSVSREKKESFPLTVTSAQKNPTAFYLCASSISLRKGAGLYEQYFGPGTRLTVT.